Below, 32 T cell receptor beta chains from the same sample are listed, as sequenced in a study of T cells in Graves' hyperthyroidism and ophthalmopathy. Amplification yielded TCR beta CDR3 regions, with RNA transcripts as the source. HTBI primers were employed in a first-round RT-PCR of the TCR CDR3. TCRdb reprocessed the multiplex PCR reads with MiXCR, giving one entry per CDR3 protein. The sample contains more than 500,000 distinct CDR3 sequences, 14% to 15% of which appear only once. Sequenced: blood. The receptor source for this set is a woman in her thirties or forties with Graves' ophthalmopathy.

This clonotype was detected only a few times. This chain connects TRBV12-5 to TRBJ1-2, with D possibly being TRBD1 (6 bases). Trimming removed 6 bases from V and 1 base from J, with 12 bases in between. The CDR3 runs 14 residues. In germline, CDR1 is LGHNT, CDR2 FRNRAP. This CDR3 reads CASGPRTDNYGYTF. The CDR3 nucleotides read TGTGCTAGTGGCCCTCGGACAGATAACTATGGCTACACCTTC.

This clonotype has at least ten counts. The rearrangement joins TRBV28 to TRBJ2-7; 9 bases map to TRBD2. This CDR3 spans 12 amino acids. Unmatched junction bases numbered 4, after V lost 6 bases and J lost 7 bases. Germline values: CDR1 MDHEN, CDR2 SYDVKM. In DNA, the CDR3 is TGTGCCAGCAGCCCCGGACTAGCGGAGCAGTACTTC. The encoded protein is CASSPGLAEQYF.

The sample holds many counts of this clonotype. A read error may be the cause here, since a much bigger clone is one base away. The chain employs TRBV6-2 or TRBV6-3 and TRBJ1-1; D is perhaps TRBD1 (5 bases). CDR1 and CDR2 (germline): MNHEY, SVGEGT. The CDR3 loop spans 18 amino acids. CDR3 sequence reads: CASSYPPSGTWMNTEALF. The CDR3 DNA is TGTGCCAGCAGTTACCCGCCATCAGGGACCTGGATGAACACTGAAGCTCTCTTT.

The J gene is TRBJ2-5, the V gene TRBV12-3 or TRBV12-4; 8 positions agree with TRBD2. The CDR3 contains 17 residues. After removal of 8 bases from V and 5 bases from J, the junction contained 19 bases not matched to a gene. The CDR3 DNA follows: TGTGCCAGCGGGGGGGGGGGGTTGCGACTAGCGAGGGAGACCCAGTACTTC. It encodes CASGGGGLRLARETQYF.

This sequence joins TRBV6-1 and TRBJ2-3, with 7 bases aligning to TRBD1. The germline V gene has CDR1 MNHNS and CDR2 SASEGT. Germline trimming cut 6 bases from V and 1 base from J; bases unmatched to any gene: 10. The CDR3 covers 16 residues. The CDR3 is CASRFTGQEGTDTQYF. CDR3 in DNA: TGTGCCAGCAGGTTTACCGGACAGGAAGGCACAGATACGCAGTATTTT.

This clonotype has more than one count but fewer than ten. DNA of the CDR3: TGTGCCAGCAGTTCCACCAGGGGGTCGTATCAGCCCCAGCATTTT. It is translated as CASSSTRGSYQPQHF. The rearrangement uses TRBV6-5 and TRBJ1-5; TRBD1 matches 7 bases. The CDR3 spans 15 residues. Germline V gives CDR1 MNHEY, CDR2 SVGAGI. V gave up 4 bases and J gave up 5 bases; unmatched junction bases: 8.

Many counts were recorded for this clonotype. The chain joins TRBV20-1 to TRBJ2-7; D gene unclear. The CDR3 is 11 amino acids. Per the germline V gene, CDR1 is DFQATT and CDR2 is SNEGSKA (reference sequence). Trimming took 1 base from V and 5 from J, leaving 6 bases between them. CDR3 coding DNA: TGCAGTGCTAGAGGTGTGAACGAGCAGTACTTC. Protein sequence: CSARGVNEQYF.

This clonotype was observed a few times. The V gene is TRBV5-4, the J gene TRBJ1-2; possible D gene TRBD1, 6 bases. This CDR3 region has 14 residues. Germline CDR1 reads SGHNT; CDR2 reads YYREEE (reference sequence). V lost 7 bases, J lost 5 bases, and 18 bases lay in between. CDR3 nucleotides: TGTGCCAGCGGCATCAGGGGATCGGAATATGGCTACACCTTC. It codes for CASGIRGSEYGYTF. Based on the CDR3 plus reference TRBV5-4 and TRBJ1-2, the full variable domain is ETGVTQSPTHLIKTRGQQVTLRCSSQSGHNTVSWYQQALGQGPQFIFQYYREEENGRGNFPPRFSGLQFPNYSSELNVNALELDDSALYLCASGIRGSEYGYTFGSGTRLTVV.

This clonotype was counted many times. V and J are TRBV27 and TRBJ2-2; D not resolved. Germline values: CDR1 MNHEY, CDR2 SMNVEV (reference sequence). This CDR3 contains 16 residues. V shed 6 bases and J shed 1 base, with 15 bases lying between them. In DNA form, the CDR3 reads TGTGCCAGCAGCACCCATGACGGCCGGAACACCGGGGAGCTGTTTTTT. It translates to CASSTHDGRNTGELFF.

The sample holds many counts of this clonotype. V gene TRBV29-1 combines with J gene TRBJ2-2; tentatively, D is TRBD1 (5 bases). The germline V gene encodes CDR1 SQVTM and CDR2 ANQGSEA. V shed 3 bases and J shed 3 bases, with 8 bases lying between them. The CDR3 length is 13 residues. For the CDR3, the DNA is TGCAGCGTTGACAGGGTGGACACCGGGGAGCTGTTTTTT. Amino acid sequence: CSVDRVDTGELFF.

The table lists this clonotype with many counts. This chain uses TRBV27 with TRBJ1-5; 8 positions match TRBD1. The J segment lost 2 bases and the V segment lost 3 bases, leaving 3 bases of the junction unmatched. Per the germline V gene, CDR1 is MNHEY and CDR2 is SMNVEV (reference sequence). The CDR3 is made up of 15 amino acids. CDR3 sequence: CASSFTGGGNQPQHF. As DNA, the CDR3 is TGTGCCAGCAGTTTCACAGGGGGGGGCAATCAGCCCCAGCATTTT.

This chain joins TRBV6-1 and TRBJ2-7; TRBD1 matches 8 bases. Trimming took 6 bases from V and 6 from J; bases not matched to a gene: 7. Per the germline V gene, CDR1 is MNHNS and CDR2 is SASEGT. The CDR3 totals 13 residues. The CDR3 region is CASSGTGEFEQYF. The CDR3 nucleotides are TGTGCCAGCAGCGGGACAGGAGAGTTCGAGCAGTACTTC.

Remarks on this clonotype: This may stem from a read error, because a much larger clone lies one nucleotide away. The rearrangement uses TRBV20-1 and TRBJ1-6; unclear D gene. CDR3 length equals 12 residues. Germline CDR1 is DFQATT and CDR2 is SNEGSKA (reference sequence). CDR3 loop: CSAMGWNSPPHF. The CDR3 DNA sequence: TGCAGTGCTATGGGGTGGAATTCACCCCCCCACTTT.

This clonotype was found many times. The chain combines TRBV6-1 with TRBJ2-2; 8 positions agree with TRBD2. Unmatched junction bases numbered 6, after V lost 7 bases and J lost 2 bases. Germline V gene lookup returns CDR1 MNHNS and CDR2 SASEGT. The CDR3 consists of 15 residues. For the CDR3, the DNA is TGTGCCAGCACCCGTAGCGGGATTAACACCGGGGAGCTGTTTTTT. Protein: CASTRSGINTGELFF.

This clonotype was recorded at least ten times. This chain uses TRBV2 with TRBJ2-7; the D is unclear. CDR3 size: 14 residues. Trimming pared 1 base from V and 2 bases from J, leaving 9 bases between. CDR1 and CDR2 from the germline V gene are SNHLY and FYNNEI. For the CDR3, the DNA is TGTGCCAGCAGTGAAGGGCCGGACCCCTACGAGCAGTACTTC. It is translated as CASSEGPDPYEQYF.

This clonotype was counted at least ten times. V gene TRBV20-1 combines with J gene TRBJ1-1, with unresolved D. CDR1 is DFQATT and CDR2 is SNEGSKA in the germline V gene (reference sequence). V was cut by 3 bases and J by 9 bases, with 17 bases left in between. This CDR3 is 13 amino acids long. CDR3 sequence reads: CSASSLTTEKAFF. The CDR3 bases are TGCAGTGCTAGTTCCCTAACAACAGAAAAAGCTTTCTTT.

This clonotype appeared many times. The chain combines TRBV28 with TRBJ2-2, with a possible D match to TRBD2 (6 bases). The V end lost 3 bases, the J end lost 0 bases, and 17 bases lay between the germline ends. This CDR3 is built from 18 residues. CDR1 MDHEN and CDR2 SYDVKM come from the germline V gene. DNA for the CDR3: TGTGCCAGCAGTTTCTCTCTTAGTTCGGGGGCGAACACCGGGGAGCTGTTTTTT. It encodes CASSFSLSSGANTGELFF. Full variable domain (remainder filled in from reference TRBV28 and TRBJ2-2): DVKVTQSSRYLVKRTGEKVFLECVQDMDHENMFWYRQDPGLGLRLIYFSYDVKMKEKGDIPEGYSVSREKKERFSLILESASTNQTSMYLCASSFSLSSGANTGELFFGEGSRLTVL.

V gene TRBV5-1 combines with J gene TRBJ1-1; perhaps TRBD1 as D (6 bases). CDR1 and CDR2 (germline): SGHRS, YFSETQ. The ends were cut back, 0 bases at V and 4 bases at J, with 13 bases in the middle. The CDR3 has 15 amino acids. DNA of the CDR3: TGCGCCAGCAGCTTGGAGCTGGGGGCGGTCACTGAAGCTTTCTTT. This sequence encodes CASSLELGAVTEAFF. The full variable domain, rest sourced from reference TRBV5-1 and TRBJ1-1, is KAGVTQTPRYLIKTRGQQVTLSCSPISGHRSVSWYQQTPGQGLQFLFEYFSETQRNKGNFPGRFSGRQFSNSRSEMNVSTLELGDSALYLCASSLELGAVTEAFFGQGTRLTVV.

This clonotype was seen many times. The J gene is TRBJ1-1, the V gene TRBV10-3; perhaps TRBD1 as D (5 bases). CDR3 length: 13 residues. Trimming stripped 4 bases from V and 4 bases from J, with 10 bases between. From germline, CDR1 is ENHRY and CDR2 SYGVKD. CDR3 loop: CAISVPGTTEAFF. The CDR3, as DNA: TGTGCCATCAGTGTCCCAGGGACCACTGAAGCTTTCTTT.

This clonotype has at least ten counts. The rearrangement uses TRBV2 and TRBJ1-1; 7 positions match TRBD1. The CDR3 is 13 amino acids. The J segment lost 4 bases and the V segment lost 8 bases, leaving 7 bases of the junction unmatched. Germline V gene sequence: CDR1 SNHLY, CDR2 FYNNEI. The CDR3 DNA sequence: TGTGCCAGCTTATTGGACAGGATCACTGAAGCTTTCTTT. As protein: CASLLDRITEAFF.

This clonotype was recorded many times. The chain links TRBV11-2 to TRBJ2-2; D is uncertain. This CDR3 is 13 amino acids long. CDR1 SGHAT and CDR2 FQNNGV come from the germline V gene. Trimming cost V 3 bases and J 7 bases, with 9 bases left between them. The DNA of the CDR3 is TGTGCCAGCAGCTTCTACTCCCTCGGGGAGCTGTTTTTT. Protein: CASSFYSLGELFF.

Many counts were recorded for this clonotype. The chain joins TRBV24-1 to TRBJ2-7, with TRBD1 matching over 9 bases. Germline trimming cut 3 bases from V and 5 bases from J; bases unmatched to any gene: 10. This CDR3 comprises 16 residues. Looked up from germline, CDR1 is KGHDR and CDR2 is SFDVKD. The CDR3 sequence: CATSDAGGDRDNEQYF. As DNA, the CDR3 is TGTGCCACCAGTGATGCTGGAGGGGACAGGGACAACGAGCAGTACTTC.

With regard to this clonotype: A much larger clone differs by one base, so this may be a read error. This rearrangement joins TRBV5-1 to TRBJ2-7; perhaps D is TRBD1 or TRBD2 (5 bases each). The V end was cut by 0 bases, the J end by 2 bases, with 15 bases between. The germline CDR1 and CDR2 sequences are SGHRS and YFSETQ. There are 16 residues in the CDR3. CDR3 bases: TGCGCCAGCAGCTTGGCCGCCGGGGCAGGGACCTACGAGCAGTACTTC. This codes for CASSLAAGAGTYEQYF.

This clonotype showed up many times. In DNA, the CDR3 is TGTGCCAGCAGTGCGTCACAGGAGACCCAGTACTTC. This translates into CASSASQETQYF. The chain combines TRBV12-3 or TRBV12-4 with TRBJ2-5, with D hard to call. This CDR3 region has 12 residues. V was cut by 5 bases and J by 5 bases, with 9 bases left in between.

This clonotype was seen repeatedly, ten times or more. This rearrangement joins TRBV13 to TRBJ2-7, with D perhaps matching TRBD2 (5 bases). Germline V gene lookup returns CDR1 PRHDT and CDR2 FYEKMQ (reference sequence). With 0 bases removed from V and 2 bases from J, the gap between germline ends came to 8 bases. The CDR3 loop spans 14 amino acids. CDR3 amino acids: CASSLGPGTYEQYF. The CDR3 DNA reads TGTGCCAGCAGCTTAGGCCCGGGGACCTACGAGCAGTACTTC. Full variable domain (missing parts from reference TRBV13 and TRBJ2-7): AAGVIQSPRHLIKEKRETATLKCYPIPRHDTVYWYQQGPGQDPQFLISFYEKMQSDKGSIPDRFSAQQFSDYHSELNMSSLELGDSALYFCASSLGPGTYEQYFGPGTRLTVT.

This clonotype has only a few counts. The chain joins TRBV6-2 or TRBV6-3 to TRBJ2-7; D not resolved. V lost 6 bases to trimming and J lost 0 bases, with 9 bases between them. This CDR3 comprises 13 residues. Germline CDR1 and CDR2: MNHEY and SVGEGT. CDR3 bases: TGTGCCAGCAGACACGACCCCTCCTACGAGCAGTACTTC. This translates into CASRHDPSYEQYF.

The chain joins TRBV6-5 to TRBJ2-5; 12 bases fit TRBD2. The CDR3 covers 16 residues. Germline V gives CDR1 MNHEY, CDR2 SVGAGI. With 4 bases clipped from V and 10 bases from J, the junction kept 13 bases outside the gene matches. The CDR3 DNA is TGTGCCAGCAGTTCACGGGCCCTAGCGGGAGGGGTCGGCCAGTACTTC. Amino acid sequence: CASSSRALAGGVGQYF.

Points on this clonotype: This may be a read error, as it is one base from a much larger clone. The CDR3 loop reads CSARWQYSNQPLHF. The DNA for the CDR3 is TGCAGTGCTAGATGGCAGTATAGCAATCAGCCCCTGCATTTT. This chain links TRBV20-1 with TRBJ1-5, with unresolved D. Germline CDR1 DFQATT, CDR2 SNEGSKA (reference sequence). This CDR3 has 14 residues.

This clonotype was seen many times. V is TRBV28 and J is TRBJ1-6, with D possibly TRBD1 on 6 matching bases. Germline values: CDR1 MDHEN, CDR2 SYDVKM. Trimming pared 7 bases from V and 10 bases from J, leaving 17 bases between. The CDR3 spans 14 residues. Here the CDR3 DNA reads TGTGCCAGCAATCTAGGACAGATCGTGTCACCCCTCCACTTT. Amino acid sequence: CASNLGQIVSPLHF.

This chain links TRBV14 with TRBJ1-3; D may be TRBD1 (5 bases). The CDR3 totals 18 residues. V was shortened by 1 base and J by 0 bases, with 16 bases between the two germline ends. CDR1 SGHDN and CDR2 FVKESK come from the germline V gene. The DNA for the CDR3 is TGTGCCAGCAGCCAAGCCCCGGGACCGGGCATCTCTGGAAACACCATATATTTT. Protein: CASSQAPGPGISGNTIYF.

This clonotype was counted only a few times. The chain combines TRBV27 with TRBJ1-2; maybe TRBD1 (6 bases). The germline V gene encodes CDR1 MNHEY and CDR2 SMNVEV (reference sequence). Trimming left V 4 bases short and J 7 bases short, with 19 bases between. This CDR3 has 15 amino acids. Here the CDR3 reads CASSSVTGIMGGYTF. CDR3 in DNA: TGTGCCAGCAGTTCCGTGACAGGTATCATGGGTGGCTACACCTTC.

In this sample, this clonotype turned up many times. V usage is TRBV7-2 and J usage is TRBJ1-1; D unresolved. This CDR3 is built from 12 residues. V was shortened by 6 bases and J by 0 bases, with 5 bases between the two germline ends. The germline V gene has CDR1 SGHTA and CDR2 FQGNSA. CDR3 bases: TGTGCCAGCAGAAGTATGAACACTGAAGCTTTCTTT. This sequence encodes CASRSMNTEAFF.